The sequence of this T cell receptor (beta chain) was determined in a study of PD-L1 blockade in urothelial cancer. Overall study context: When blood samples were assessed, the median T cell count was about 140,000. The study's findings and limits: It was durable-benefit patients whose tumor-associated blood clones expanded more at 3 weeks. Prediction of better survival came from below-median pretreatment blood TCR clonality.

Sequenced by immunoSEQ multiplex PCR; TCRdb stores in-frame clones only, minus some. The table has roughly 45,000 clones, approximately 78% seen once. CDR3 length: 15 amino acids. V was clipped by 4 bases and J by 0 bases, with 10 bases between them. The V gene's germline CDR1 is MNHNS and CDR2 SASEGT. Time point specified: peripheral blood 6 weeks after treatment start. Each patient presented with locally advanced or metastatic urothelial carcinoma. Note on this clone: The antigen is unknown.

The chain links TRBV6-1 to TRBJ1-5, with D perhaps matching TRBD1 (5 bases). The source of this sequence is a man in his sixties with urothelial cancer. This sample comprised PBMCs, obtained around atezolizumab (anti-PD-L1) treatment. This CDR3 is CASSGQTDSNQPQHF. In DNA, the CDR3 is TGTGCCAGCAGTGGACAGACCGATAGCAATCAGCCCCAGCATTTT.